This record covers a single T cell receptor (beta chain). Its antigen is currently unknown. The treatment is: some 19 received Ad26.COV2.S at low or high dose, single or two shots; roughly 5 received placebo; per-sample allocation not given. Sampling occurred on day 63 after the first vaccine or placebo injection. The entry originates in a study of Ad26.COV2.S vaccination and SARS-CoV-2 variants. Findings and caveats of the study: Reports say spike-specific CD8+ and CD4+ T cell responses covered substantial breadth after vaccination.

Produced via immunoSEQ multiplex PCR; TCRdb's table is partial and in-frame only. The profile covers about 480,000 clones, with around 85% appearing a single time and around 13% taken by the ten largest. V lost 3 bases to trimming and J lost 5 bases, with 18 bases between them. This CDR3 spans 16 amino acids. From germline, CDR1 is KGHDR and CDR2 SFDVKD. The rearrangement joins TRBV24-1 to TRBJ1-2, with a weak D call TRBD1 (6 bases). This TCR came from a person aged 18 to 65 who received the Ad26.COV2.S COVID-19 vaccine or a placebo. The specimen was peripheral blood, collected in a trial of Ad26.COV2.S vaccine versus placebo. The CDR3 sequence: CATSDPTGPDGYGYTF. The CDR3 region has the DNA TGTGCCACCAGTGATCCAACAGGGCCCGATGGGTATGGCTACACCTTC.